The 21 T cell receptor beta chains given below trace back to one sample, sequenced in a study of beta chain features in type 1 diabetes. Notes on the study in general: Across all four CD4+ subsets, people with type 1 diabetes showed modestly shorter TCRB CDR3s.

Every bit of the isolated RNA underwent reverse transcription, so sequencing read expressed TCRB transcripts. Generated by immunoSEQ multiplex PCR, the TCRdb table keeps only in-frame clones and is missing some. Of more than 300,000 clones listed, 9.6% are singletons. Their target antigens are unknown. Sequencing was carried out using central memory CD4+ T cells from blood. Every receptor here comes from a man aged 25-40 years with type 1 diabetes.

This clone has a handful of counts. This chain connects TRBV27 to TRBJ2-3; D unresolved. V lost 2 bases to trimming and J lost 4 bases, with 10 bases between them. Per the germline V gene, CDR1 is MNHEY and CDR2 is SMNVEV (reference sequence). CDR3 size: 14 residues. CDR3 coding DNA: TGTGCCAGCAGTTTAAACCATTCTCCAGATACGCAGTATTTT. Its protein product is CASSLNHSPDTQYF.

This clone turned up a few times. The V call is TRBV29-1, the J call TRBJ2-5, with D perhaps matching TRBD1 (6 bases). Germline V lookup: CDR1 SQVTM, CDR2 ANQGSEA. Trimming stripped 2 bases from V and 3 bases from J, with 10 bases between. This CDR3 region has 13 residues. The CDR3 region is CSVERTVEETQYF. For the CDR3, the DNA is TGCAGCGTTGAACGGACAGTCGAAGAGACCCAGTACTTC.

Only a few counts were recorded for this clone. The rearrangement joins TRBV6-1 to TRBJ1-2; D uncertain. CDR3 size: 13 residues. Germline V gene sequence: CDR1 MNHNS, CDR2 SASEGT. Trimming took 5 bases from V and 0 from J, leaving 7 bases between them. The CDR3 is CASSPDPNYGYTF. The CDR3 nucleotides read TGTGCCAGCAGTCCCGATCCTAACTATGGCTACACCTTC.

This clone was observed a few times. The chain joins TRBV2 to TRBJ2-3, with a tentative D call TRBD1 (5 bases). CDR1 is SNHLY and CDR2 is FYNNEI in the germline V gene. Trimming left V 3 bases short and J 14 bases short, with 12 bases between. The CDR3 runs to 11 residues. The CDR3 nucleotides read TGTGCCAGCAGTGATGTTTGGCAGGGGTATTTT. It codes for CASSDVWQGYF.

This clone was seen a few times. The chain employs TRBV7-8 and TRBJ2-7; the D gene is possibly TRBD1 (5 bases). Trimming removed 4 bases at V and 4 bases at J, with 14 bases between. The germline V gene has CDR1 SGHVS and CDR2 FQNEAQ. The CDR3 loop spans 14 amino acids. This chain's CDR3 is CASSSSQWTYEQYF. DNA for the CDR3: TGTGCCAGCAGCTCTTCGCAATGGACATACGAGCAGTACTTC.

The CDR3 protein is CATRANTEAFF. CDR3 nucleotides: TGTGCCACCCGGGCGAACACTGAAGCTTTCTTT. The V and J genes are TRBV19 and TRBJ1-1; the D is unclear. V lost 10 bases, J lost 1 base, and 7 bases lay in between. This CDR3 spans 11 amino acids. Germline loops: CDR1 LNHDA, CDR2 SQIVND (reference sequence).

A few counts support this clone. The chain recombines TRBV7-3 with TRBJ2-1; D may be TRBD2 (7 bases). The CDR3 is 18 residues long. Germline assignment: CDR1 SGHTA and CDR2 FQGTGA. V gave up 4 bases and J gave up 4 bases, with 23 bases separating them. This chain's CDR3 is CASSSHNRVLAVYNEQFF. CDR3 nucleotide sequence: TGTGCCAGCAGCTCCCACAACAGGGTTCTAGCGGTTTACAATGAGCAGTTCTTC. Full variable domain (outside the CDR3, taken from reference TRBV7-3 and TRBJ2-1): GAGVSQTPSNKVTEKGKYVELRCDPISGHTALYWYRQSLGQGPEFLIYFQGTGAADDSGLPNDRFFAVRPEGSVSTLKIQRTERGDSAVYLCASSSHNRVLAVYNEQFFGPGTRLTVL.

The CDR3 region is CASSLGTVVVAYTF. The CDR3 DNA follows: TGTGCCAGCAGCTTGGGGACGGTAGTGGTAGCCTACACCTTC. The chain employs TRBV7-9 and TRBJ1-2, with a weak D call TRBD1 (5 bases). There are 14 residues in the CDR3. CDR1 and CDR2 (germline): SEHNR, FQNEAQ (reference sequence). V lost 3 bases to trimming and J lost 10 bases, with 18 bases between them.

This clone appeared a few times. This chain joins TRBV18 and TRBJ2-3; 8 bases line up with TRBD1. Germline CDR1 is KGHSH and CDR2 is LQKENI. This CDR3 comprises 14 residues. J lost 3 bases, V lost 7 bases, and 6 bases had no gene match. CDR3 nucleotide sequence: TGTGCCAGCTTTAGGACAGGGACAACAGATACGCAGTATTTT. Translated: CASFRTGTTDTQYF.

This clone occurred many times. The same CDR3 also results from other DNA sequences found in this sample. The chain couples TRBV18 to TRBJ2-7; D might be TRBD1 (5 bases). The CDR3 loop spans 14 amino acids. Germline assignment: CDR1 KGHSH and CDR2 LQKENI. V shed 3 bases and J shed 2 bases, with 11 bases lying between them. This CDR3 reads CASSPSTGTYEQYF. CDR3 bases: TGTGCCAGCTCACCCAGCACAGGAACCTACGAGCAGTACTTC.

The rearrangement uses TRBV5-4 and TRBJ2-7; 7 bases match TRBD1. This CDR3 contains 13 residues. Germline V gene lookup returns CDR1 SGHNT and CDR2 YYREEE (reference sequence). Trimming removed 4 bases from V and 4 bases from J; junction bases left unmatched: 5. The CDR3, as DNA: TGTGCCAGCAGCGGGCCACAGGGGTACGAGCAGTACTTC. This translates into CASSGPQGYEQYF. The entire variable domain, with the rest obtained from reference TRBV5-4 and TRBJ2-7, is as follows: ETGVTQSPTHLIKTRGQQVTLRCSSQSGHNTVSWYQQALGQGPQFIFQYYREEENGRGNFPPRFSGLQFPNYSSELNVNALELDDSALYLCASSGPQGYEQYFGPGTRLTVT.

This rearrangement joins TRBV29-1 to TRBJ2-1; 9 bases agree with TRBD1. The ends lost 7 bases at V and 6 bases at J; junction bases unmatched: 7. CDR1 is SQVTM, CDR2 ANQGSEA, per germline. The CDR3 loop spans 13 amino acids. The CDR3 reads CSAPKTGGNEQFF. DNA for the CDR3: TGCAGCGCACCGAAGACAGGGGGCAATGAGCAGTTCTTC.

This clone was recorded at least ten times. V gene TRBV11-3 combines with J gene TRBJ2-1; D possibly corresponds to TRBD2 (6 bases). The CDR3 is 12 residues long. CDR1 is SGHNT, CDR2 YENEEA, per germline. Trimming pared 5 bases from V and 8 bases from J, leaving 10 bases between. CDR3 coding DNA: TGTGCCAGCAGCGTGAAGCGGGATGAGCAGTTCTTC. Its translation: CASSVKRDEQFF. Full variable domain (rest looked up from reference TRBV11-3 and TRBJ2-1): EAGVVQSPRYKIIEKKQPVAFWCNPISGHNTLYWYLQNLGQGPELLIRYENEEAVDDSQLPKDRFSAERLKGVDSTLKIQPAELGDSAVYLCASSVKRDEQFFGPGTRLTVL.

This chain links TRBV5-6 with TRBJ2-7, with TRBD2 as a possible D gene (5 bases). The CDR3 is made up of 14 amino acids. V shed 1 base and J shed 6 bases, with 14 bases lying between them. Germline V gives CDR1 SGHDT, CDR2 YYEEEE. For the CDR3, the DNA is TGTGCCAGCAGCTTGCGGCTAGCAGCCGGCGAGCAGTACTTC. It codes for CASSLRLAAGEQYF.

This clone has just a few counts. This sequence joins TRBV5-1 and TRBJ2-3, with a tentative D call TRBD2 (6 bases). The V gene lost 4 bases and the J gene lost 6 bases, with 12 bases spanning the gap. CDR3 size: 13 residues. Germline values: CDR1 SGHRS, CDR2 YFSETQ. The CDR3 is CASSGRSGDTQYF. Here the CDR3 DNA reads TGCGCCAGCAGCGGGAGGTCAGGGGATACGCAGTATTTT.

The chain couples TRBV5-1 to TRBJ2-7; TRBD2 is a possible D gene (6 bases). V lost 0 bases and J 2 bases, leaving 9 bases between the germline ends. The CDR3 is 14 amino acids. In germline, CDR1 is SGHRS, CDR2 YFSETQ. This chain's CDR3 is CASSLVGEAYEQYF. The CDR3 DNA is TGCGCCAGCAGCTTGGTAGGGGAGGCCTACGAGCAGTACTTC.

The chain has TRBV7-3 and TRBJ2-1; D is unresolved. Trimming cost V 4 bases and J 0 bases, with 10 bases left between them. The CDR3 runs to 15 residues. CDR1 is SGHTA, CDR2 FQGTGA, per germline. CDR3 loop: CASSSLGSSYNEQFF. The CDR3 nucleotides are TGTGCCAGCAGCTCACTCGGTAGCTCCTACAATGAGCAGTTCTTC.

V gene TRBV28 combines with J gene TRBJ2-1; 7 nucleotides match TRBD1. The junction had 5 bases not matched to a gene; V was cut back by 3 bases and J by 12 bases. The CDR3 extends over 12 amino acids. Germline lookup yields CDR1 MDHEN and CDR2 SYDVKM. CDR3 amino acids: CASSLTGSAQFF. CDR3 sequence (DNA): TGTGCCAGCAGTTTGACAGGGTCAGCGCAGTTCTTC.

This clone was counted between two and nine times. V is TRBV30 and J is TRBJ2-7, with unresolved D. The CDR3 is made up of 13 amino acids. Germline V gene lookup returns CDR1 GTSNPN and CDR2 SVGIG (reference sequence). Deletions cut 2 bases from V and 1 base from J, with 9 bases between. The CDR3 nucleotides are TGTGCCTGGAGTAACGACCCTTCCTACGAGCAGTACTTC. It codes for CAWSNDPSYEQYF.

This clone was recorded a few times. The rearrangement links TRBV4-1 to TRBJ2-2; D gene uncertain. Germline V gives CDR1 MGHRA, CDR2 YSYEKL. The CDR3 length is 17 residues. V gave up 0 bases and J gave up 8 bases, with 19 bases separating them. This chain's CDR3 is CASSQERTKNPRGELFF. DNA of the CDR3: TGCGCCAGCAGCCAAGAACGAACTAAAAACCCTAGGGGGGAGCTGTTTTTT.

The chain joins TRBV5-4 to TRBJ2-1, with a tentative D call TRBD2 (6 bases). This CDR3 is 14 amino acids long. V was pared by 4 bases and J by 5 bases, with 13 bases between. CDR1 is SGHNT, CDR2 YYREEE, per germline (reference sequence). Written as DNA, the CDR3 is TGTGCCAGCAGCCCCGGGACTGAAAACAATGAGCAGTTCTTC. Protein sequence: CASSPGTENNEQFF.